The 19 T cell receptor beta chains below were found in one sample sequenced in a study of cytomegalovirus exposure and HLA in healthy donors. The PCR ran on 60 Vbeta and 13 Jbeta primers. Sequenced by immunoSEQ multiplex PCR; TCRdb stores in-frame clones only, minus some. This sample has fewer than 250,000 clones; over 75% occur once, and the top ten carry roughly 10%. Sequenced input: PBMCs. The source of these receptors is a woman aged 45-65 years in good health and CMV-seropositive.

This clone was observed a few times. The J gene is TRBJ1-6, the V gene TRBV7-9; D may be TRBD1 (5 bases). V gave up 1 base and J gave up 9 bases, with 13 bases separating them. The CDR3 contains 15 residues. Germline CDR1 reads SEHNR; CDR2 reads FQNEAQ (reference sequence). The CDR3 DNA sequence: TGTGCCAGCAGCTTAGAGAGGCAGGGTGGTTCACCCCTCCACTTT. Its translation: CASSLERQGGSPLHF.

This clone showed up just once. This chain joins TRBV19 and TRBJ2-1; TRBD2 might be the D (6 bases). The V gene's germline CDR1 is LNHDA and CDR2 SQIVND (reference sequence). The CDR3 runs 13 residues. V was cut by 6 bases and J by 1 base, with 7 bases left in between. DNA for the CDR3: TGTGCCAGTAGCGGGGGATCCTACAATGAGCAGTTCTTC. Its protein is CASSGGSYNEQFF.

The gene calls are TRBV19 and TRBJ2-7; D gene uncertain. The CDR3 runs 16 residues. Trimming took 5 bases from V and 1 from J, leaving 18 bases between them. Germline-derived CDR1 and CDR2 are LNHDA and SQIVND (reference sequence). CDR3 sequence reads: CASSATGQFGSYEQYF. The CDR3 nucleotides read TGTGCCAGTAGTGCCACCGGTCAGTTCGGGTCCTACGAGCAGTACTTC.

The chain uses TRBV7-8 and TRBJ2-7, with TRBD2 matching over 8 bases. CDR3 size: 19 residues. Trimming took 3 bases from V and 1 from J; bases not matched to a gene: 17. Germline V gene data show CDR1 as SGHVS and CDR2 as FQNEAQ. The CDR3 protein is CASSFLLTLGGGQSYEQYF. CDR3 bases: TGTGCCAGCAGCTTTTTACTAACTCTGGGCGGGGGGCAGTCCTACGAGCAGTACTTC.

About this clone: Additional DNA sequences in this sample encode the identical CDR3. CDR3 nucleotides: TGTGCCAGCAGTGACAGGGGGAGCACAGATACGCAGTATTTT. It is translated as CASSDRGSTDTQYF. The chain is built from TRBV6-4 and TRBJ2-3, with a tentative D call TRBD1 (6 bases). The germline gives CDR1 MRHNA, CDR2 SNTAGT. Trimming removed 2 bases from V and 0 bases from J, with 6 bases in between. The CDR3 covers 14 residues.

The rearrangement links TRBV5-1 to TRBJ1-3; TRBD1 might be the D (6 bases). Germline CDR1 is SGHRS and CDR2 is YFSETQ. The V and J ends lost 5 bases and 0 bases respectively, with 12 bases between them. This CDR3 is 15 amino acids long. As DNA, the CDR3 is TGCGCCAGCAGAGGACAGACAAGCTCTGGAAACACCATATATTTT. Amino acid sequence: CASRGQTSSGNTIYF. The entire variable domain, with the rest obtained from reference TRBV5-1 and TRBJ1-3, is as follows: KAGVTQTPRYLIKTRGQQVTLSCSPISGHRSVSWYQQTPGQGLQFLFEYFSETQRNKGNFPGRFSGRQFSNSRSEMNVSTLELGDSALYLCASRGQTSSGNTIYFGEGSWLTVV.

The V call is TRBV28, the J call TRBJ1-1, with D perhaps matching TRBD1 (6 bases). Trimming removed 11 bases at V and 1 base at J, with 32 bases between. Germline CDR1 and CDR2: MDHEN and SYDVKM. The CDR3 runs to 19 residues. The CDR3 reads CASPPLLRGGASGNTEAFF. CDR3 in DNA: TGTGCCTCCCCCCCCCTTCTTCGGGGGGGCGCGTCTGGGAACACTGAAGCTTTCTTT.

The chain employs TRBV7-2 and TRBJ2-5, with unresolved D. V was pared by 5 bases and J by 1 base, with 8 bases between. The CDR3 totals 13 residues. The germline CDR1 and CDR2 sequences are SGHTA and FQGNSA. The CDR3 nucleotides are TGTGCCAGCAGCCCGCCCGGCCAAGAGACCCAGTACTTC. Translation: CASSPPGQETQYF.

The chain carries TRBV6-4 and TRBJ2-1; TRBD1 agrees at 7 bases. The CDR3 sequence is 15 residues long. Germline V gene data show CDR1 as MRHNA and CDR2 as SNTAGT. J lost 11 bases, V lost 8 bases, and 18 bases had no gene match. CDR3 DNA sequence: TGTGCCAGCTCGCTTCCGGGACAGAGGAAAAGCCAGCAGTTCTTC. It encodes CASSLPGQRKSQQFF.

This clone appeared a single time. The chain is built from TRBV6-5 and TRBJ2-3; D possibly corresponds to TRBD2 (7 bases). The germline CDR1 and CDR2 sequences are MNHEY and SVGAGI. The length of the CDR3 is 14 residues. V shed 6 bases and J shed 6 bases, with 16 bases lying between them. The CDR3 sequence is CASRWGGRLDTQYF. The CDR3 coding sequence is TGTGCCAGCAGATGGGGGGGGCGCCTCGATACGCAGTATTTT.

V usage is TRBV7-2 and J usage is TRBJ2-7; possible D gene TRBD2, 6 bases. The CDR3 extends over 13 amino acids. V lost 4 bases, J lost 4 bases, and 11 bases lay in between. Germline lookup yields CDR1 SGHTA and CDR2 FQGNSA. CDR3 amino acids: CASSSDGGYEQYF. The CDR3 DNA is TGTGCCAGCAGCTCGGACGGGGGTTACGAGCAGTACTTC. Supplemented by reference TRBV7-2 and TRBJ2-7, the full variable domain reads GAGVSQSPSNKVTEKGKDVELRCDPISGHTALYWYRQSLGQGLEFLIYFQGNSAPDKSGLPSDRFSAERTGGSVSTLTIQRTQQEDSAVYLCASSSDGGYEQYFGPGTRLTVT.

Only a few counts were recorded for this clone. CDR3 DNA sequence: TGTGCCAGCAGTTCCCACATACAGGGGAGATCCTACGAGCAGTACTTC. Translating gives CASSSHIQGRSYEQYF. This chain uses TRBV28 with TRBJ2-7; 7 bases line up with TRBD1. The germline gives CDR1 MDHEN, CDR2 SYDVKM. The CDR3 has 16 residues. V trimming: 4 bases; J trimming: 1 base; junction bases outside the gene matches: 10.

A word on this clone: The junction does not match germline at one end; this may be a read error. The V call is TRBV18, the J call TRBJ1-5; TRBD1 aligns across 8 bases. The CDR3 runs to 13 residues. Germline V lookup: CDR1 KGHSH, CDR2 LQKENI. CDR3 sequence reads: CASSRGQGESLDF. Written as DNA, the CDR3 is TGTGCCAGCTCACGTGGACAGGGTGAAAGCTTGGATTTT. Full variable domain (missing parts from reference TRBV18 and TRBJ1-5): NAGVMQNPRHLVRRRGQEARLRCSPMKGHSHVYWYRQLPEEGLKFMVYLQKENIIDESGMPKERFSAEFPKEGPSILRIQQVVRGDSAAYFCASSRGQGESLDFGDGTRLSIL.

This clone was seen many times. This chain links TRBV20-1 with TRBJ1-1; D is undetermined. Germline V gene sequence: CDR1 DFQATT, CDR2 SNEGSKA (reference sequence). The germline V and J ends were trimmed by 6 bases and 0 bases, with 5 bases remaining between them. The CDR3 extends over 11 amino acids. CDR3 loop: CSAAVNTEAFF. In nucleotides, the CDR3 is TGCAGTGCAGCCGTGAACACTGAAGCTTTCTTT.

The table lists this clone with a few counts. V gene TRBV11-2 combines with J gene TRBJ2-3, with TRBD2 identical over 8 bases. There are 15 residues in the CDR3. The ends lost 5 bases at V and 3 bases at J; junction bases unmatched: 7. Germline CDR1 and CDR2: SGHAT and FQNNGV. The CDR3 coding sequence is TGTGCCAGCAGCCCCTTGCGGGGGGTTACAGATACGCAGTATTTT. Translated, it gives CASSPLRGVTDTQYF.

The chain links TRBV30 to TRBJ1-2; maybe TRBD1 (6 bases). The V gene's germline CDR1 is GTSNPN and CDR2 SVGIG (reference sequence). V dropped 0 bases and J dropped 1 base, with 9 bases sitting between them. This CDR3 comprises 14 residues. CDR3 sequence (DNA): TGTGCCTGGAGTGTAACAGGGTTTAACTATGGCTACACCTTC. As protein: CAWSVTGFNYGYTF.

The J gene is TRBJ1-2, the V gene TRBV19; possibly TRBD1 for D (6 bases). With 2 bases removed from V and 1 base from J, the gap between germline ends came to 11 bases. This CDR3 contains 15 residues. CDR1 is LNHDA and CDR2 is SQIVND in the germline V gene (reference sequence). CDR3 nucleotides: TGTGCCAGTAGTATATCGTCAGGGGATAACTATGGCTACACCTTC. Amino acids: CASSISSGDNYGYTF.

CDR3 loop: CASFHNTGLSNRNTEAFF. CDR3 bases: TGTGCCAGCTTTCATAATACAGGGCTCTCGAACAGGAACACTGAAGCTTTCTTT. This chain joins TRBV18 and TRBJ1-1; a weak D match, TRBD1 (6 bases). Trimming took off 7 bases at V and 1 base at J, with 25 bases between the two ends. In germline, CDR1 is KGHSH, CDR2 LQKENI. The CDR3 consists of 18 residues.

This clone was observed a handful of times. This chain links TRBV5-1 with TRBJ1-2; 12 bases line up with TRBD1. The CDR3 length is 14 residues. Germline loops: CDR1 SGHRS, CDR2 YFSETQ. The V and J ends lost 0 bases and 8 bases, in that order; junction bases with no gene match: 2. The CDR3 DNA is TGCGCCAGCAGCTTGGCCGGGACAGGGGGCGGCTACACCTTC. Amino acid sequence: CASSLAGTGGGYTF. The complete variable domain, with remaining parts taken from reference TRBV5-1 and TRBJ1-2, reads KAGVTQTPRYLIKTRGQQVTLSCSPISGHRSVSWYQQTPGQGLQFLFEYFSETQRNKGNFPGRFSGRQFSNSRSEMNVSTLELGDSALYLCASSLAGTGGGYTFGSGTRLTVV.